This is a list of T cell receptor beta chains from one sample in a study of blood T cell repertoires in COVID-19. This table comes from immunoSEQ multiplex PCR, and its TCRdb copy is limited to in-frame clones, with some not included. The sample contains approximately 390,000 clones, 85% to 90% of which appear only once. The source material was peripheral blood. Every receptor here comes from a man aged 18 to 30 with active or convalescent COVID-19. Each CDR3 is given with its conserved first and last residue. The D gene is left open where the match is weak. Size is omitted from some rows. Given values are once, few, many or a class for expanded clones.

j_call clone_size d_call v_call cdr3_aa cdr3_nt
TRBJ2-3 - TRBD2 TRBV6-2/TRBV6-3 CASSSRTSDSDTQYF TGTGCCAGCAGTTCTCGGACTAGCGATTCAGATACGCAGTATTTT
TRBJ2-1 - - TRBV11-3 CASSPSTSSEQFF TGTGCCAGCAGTCCTAGCACTAGCAGTGAGCAGTTCTTC
TRBJ1-1 few - TRBV13 CASSPTTTGRAEAFF TGTGCCAGCAGCCCAACAACCACAGGGAGGGCTGAAGCTTTCTTT
TRBJ2-2 - - TRBV7-2 CASRLHADINTGELFF TGTGCCAGCAGACTCCACGCAGACATTAACACCGGGGAGCTGTTTTTT
TRBJ1-5 - - TRBV27 CASSSRGFSNQPQHF TGTGCCAGCAGTTCTAGGGGATTCAGCAATCAGCCCCAGCATTTT
TRBJ2-7 once - TRBV11-2 CASSTGGDYEQYF TGTGCCAGCAGCACAGGGGGGGATTACGAGCAGTACTTC
TRBJ2-3 - TRBD2 TRBV29-1 CSVDGMSTESRLAGTGDTQYF TGCAGCGTCGATGGGATGAGTACAGAAAGCCGACTAGCGGGTACTGGAGATACGCAGTATTTT
TRBJ2-7 - TRBD1 TRBV5-4 CASSDTGAYEQYF TGTGCCAGCAGCGACACAGGGGCCTACGAGCAGTACTTC
TRBJ2-3 - TRBD2 TRBV9 CASSPGTSGGRDTQYF TGTGCCAGCAGCCCAGGGACTAGCGGGGGGCGAGATACGCAGTATTTT
TRBJ2-7 - TRBD2 TRBV7-9 CASSLALAASYEQYF TGTGCCAGCAGCTTAGCGCTAGCGGCCTCCTACGAGCAGTACTTC
TRBJ1-3 - - TRBV7-9 CASSPITGSGNTIYF TGTGCCAGCAGCCCCATCACAGGGTCCGGAAACACCATATATTTT
TRBJ1-1 once TRBD1 TRBV14 CASSFGQAEAFF TGTGCCAGCAGCTTCGGACAGGCGGAAGCTTTCTTT
TRBJ2-3 - - TRBV28 CASSFATGPDTQYF TGTGCCAGCAGTTTTGCCACAGGGCCAGATACGCAGTATTTT
TRBJ2-2 - TRBD1 TRBV27 CASSLSAYHPGTGDTGELFF TGTGCCAGCAGTTTATCAGCCTACCATCCCGGGACAGGTGATACCGGGGAGCTGTTTTTT
TRBJ2-3 once TRBD2 TRBV15 CATSRDGGRGTDTQYF TGTGCCACTTCCCGAGATGGCGGGAGAGGCACAGATACGCAGTATTTT
TRBJ2-2 - - TRBV19 CASSHWGELFF TGTGCCAGTAGCCACTGGGGGGAGCTGTTTTTT
TRBJ2-3 - TRBD2 TRBV11-3 CASSAGTSGTDTQYF TGTGCCAGCAGCGCCGGGACTAGCGGCACAGATACGCAGTATTTT
TRBJ2-7 - - TRBV27 CASSPRPGLTTYEQYF TGTGCCAGCAGTCCAAGACCGGGACTCACTACCTACGAGCAGTACTTC
TRBJ2-1 once TRBD2 TRBV19 CASRAGTRGYNEQFF TGTGCCAGTAGGGCCGGGACTAGGGGTTACAATGAGCAGTTCTTC
TRBJ2-1 - - TRBV6-2/TRBV6-3 CASSYELIREQFF TGTGCCAGCAGTTACGAACTTATTCGTGAGCAGTTCTTC
TRBJ1-2 - - TRBV28 CASSPGRFGGYTF TGTGCCAGCAGCCCCGGCAGGTTCGGTGGCTACACCTTC
TRBJ2-1 - TRBD1 TRBV7-7 CASSDPTGTEQFF TGTGCTAGCAGCGACCCGACAGGGACTGAGCAGTTCTTC
TRBJ2-1 - TRBD2 TRBV4-3 CASSQDRLAGYNEQFF TGCGCCAGCAGCCAAGATCGGCTAGCGGGATACAATGAGCAGTTCTTC
TRBJ2-7 - - TRBV29-1 CSVEGLAFEQYF TGCAGCGTTGAAGGTTTGGCTTTCGAGCAGTACTTC
TRBJ2-5 - - TRBV19 CASSMRQGKETQYF TGTGCCAGTAGTATGCGGCAGGGAAAAGAGACCCAGTACTTC
TRBJ2-5 - TRBD2 TRBV19 CASSISTSGSGRGETQYF TGTGCCAGTAGTATATCGACTAGCGGGAGTGGAAGAGGGGAGACCCAGTACTTC
TRBJ2-7 - - TRBV6-2/TRBV6-3 CASSPRWGRDEQYF TGTGCCAGCAGCCCACGATGGGGGCGGGACGAGCAGTACTTC
TRBJ1-3 - - TRBV21-1 CASSKERGSGNTIYF TGTGCCAGCAGCAAAGAGCGGGGCTCTGGAAACACCATATATTTT
TRBJ2-1 - - TRBV24-1 CAAGTLYNEQFF TGTGCCGCCGGGACACTCTACAATGAGCAGTTCTTC
TRBJ2-2 once - TRBV11-2 CASSFGVSVSTGELFF TGTGCCAGCAGCTTCGGGGTGTCGGTTAGCACCGGGGAGCTGTTTTTT
TRBJ1-1 - - TRBV5-4 CASSLEAVNTEAFF TGTGCCAGCAGCTTGGAGGCGGTGAACACTGAAGCTTTCTTT
TRBJ1-3 once TRBD1 TRBV14 CASSRDRGKGNTIYF TGTGCCAGCAGCCGAGACAGGGGAAAGGGAAACACCATATATTTT
TRBJ1-4 - - TRBV27 CASSSGLRREKLFF TGTGCCAGCAGTTCTGGACTACGGCGGGAAAAACTGTTTTTT
TRBJ2-3 - TRBD1 TRBV6-5 CASSYSGTDTDTQYF TGTGCCAGCAGTTACTCAGGGACAGACACAGATACGCAGTATTTT
TRBJ1-5 - - TRBV28 CASSLGGMGNQPQHF TGTGCCAGCAGTTTGGGGGGAATGGGCAATCAGCCCCAGCATTTT
TRBJ1-1 - TRBD1 TRBV27 CASSTTGSLEAFF TGTGCCAGCAGTACGACAGGGTCCCTTGAAGCTTTCTTT
TRBJ1-1 - TRBD1 TRBV6-4 CASSDRTGGRDEAFF TGTGCCAGCAGCGACAGGACAGGGGGCCGGGATGAAGCTTTCTTT
TRBJ1-1 few - TRBV11-2 CASSFGGKSHTEAFF TGTGCCAGCAGCTTCGGGGGGAAATCTCACACTGAAGCTTTCTTT
TRBJ1-2 - - TRBV24-1 CATSDLAGLYGYTF TGTGCCACCAGTGATTTGGCAGGCCTTTATGGCTACACCTTC
TRBJ2-7 - - TRBV18 CASSPGAGGEQYF TGTGCCAGCTCACCCGGAGCGGGCGGCGAGCAGTACTTC
TRBJ2-7 - TRBD1 TRBV27 CASSEGTGITYEQYF TGTGCCAGCAGTGAAGGGACAGGCATCACCTACGAGCAGTACTTC